The 9 T cell receptor beta chains presented below share a single source sample, sequenced in a study of regulatory T cells in long-lasting Graves disease. Researchers made TCR beta libraries by using iRepertoire HTBI primers and running Arm-PCR on CDR3 regions. One entry per CDR3 protein, called by TCRdb with MiXCR from the multiplex PCR reads. Of a few hundred thousand distinct CDR3 sequences listed, around 17% are singletons. Described time point: newly diagnosed GD, antithyroid drugs for less than 3 months. Following extraction of RNA from PBMCs, that RNA was used to make the TCR library. The same data also contributed to another study, on T cells in Graves' hyperthyroidism and ophthalmopathy.

The sequencing used peripheral blood mononuclear cells (PBMCs), collected at new diagnosis, from a patient treated with antithyroid drugs. Receptor source: a woman between 18 and 30 years old with Graves disease.

To note about this clonotype: This is likely an artifact of a read error, given a far larger clone one base away. The V gene is TRBV6-9, the J gene TRBJ2-1; D unclear. TRBJ2-3 explains the end of the DNA better; the J call may be wrong. The V gene's germline CDR1 is MNHGY and CDR2 SVAAGI. This CDR3 has 13 amino acids. The CDR3 DNA reads as TGTGCCAGCAGTTACCTCTCCACAGATGCGCAGTATTTT. It specifies CASSYLSTDAQYF.

The chain has TRBV28 and TRBJ1-1, with TRBD1 identical over 12 bases. The CDR3 is 16 residues long. Trimming took 6 bases from V and 3 from J; bases not matched to a gene: 8. Germline CDR1 MDHEN, CDR2 SYDVKM. CDR3 sequence reads: CASREPGQGAYTEAFF. CDR3 DNA sequence: TGTGCCAGCAGAGAACCGGGACAGGGGGCCTACACTGAAGCTTTCTTT.

This clonotype was picked up many times. The V and J genes are TRBV20-1 and TRBJ2-7; 9 positions match TRBD2. Germline trimming cut 0 bases from V and 4 bases from J; bases unmatched to any gene: 7. The CDR3 is 15 amino acids. CDR1 is DFQATT, CDR2 SNEGSKA, per germline (reference sequence). The CDR3, as DNA: TGCAGTGCTAGAGATCTTAGCGGGAGAGGTTACGAGCAGTACTTC. This encodes CSARDLSGRGYEQYF.

The chain carries TRBV6-1 and TRBJ1-1; D perhaps matches TRBD1 (5 bases). Germline CDR1 and CDR2: MNHNS and SASEGT. The CDR3 contains 16 residues. Trimming took off 5 bases at V and 0 bases at J, with 16 bases between the two ends. Here the CDR3 reads CASSLPRAEVNTEAFF. The CDR3 bases are TGTGCCAGCAGTCTCCCCAGGGCCGAGGTGAACACTGAAGCTTTCTTT.

This sequence joins TRBV20-1 and TRBJ1-5; 7 positions match TRBD1. The trim removed 6 bases at V and 4 bases at J, leaving 3 bases unmatched. This CDR3 has 12 amino acids. Germline loops: CDR1 DFQATT, CDR2 SNEGSKA (reference sequence). CDR3 protein: CSAVTGNQPQHF. CDR3 bases: TGCAGTGCCGTGACAGGGAATCAGCCCCAGCATTTT.

A remark on this clonotype: A much more abundant neighbour one base away suggests this may be a read error. The V call is TRBV20-1, the J call TRBJ2-3, with D tentatively TRBD1 (6 bases). Near its end, the DNA agrees better with TRBJ2-1, so the J call may be wrong. This CDR3 contains 14 residues. Germline lookup yields CDR1 DFQATT and CDR2 SNEGSKA (reference sequence). The CDR3 region has the DNA TGCAGTGCAAACCCTAAGGGGGTCTCCTACGAGCAGTTCTTC. Translated, it gives CSANPKGVSYEQFF.

The chain employs TRBV27 and TRBJ2-7; D possibly matches TRBD1 or TRBD2 (6 bases each). Germline lookup yields CDR1 MNHEY and CDR2 SMNVEV (reference sequence). Trimming pared 3 bases from V and 0 bases from J, leaving 9 bases between. The CDR3 contains 14 residues. DNA of the CDR3: TGTGCCAGCAGTTTCCGGGGGCACTCCTACGAGCAGTACTTC. Its translation: CASSFRGHSYEQYF.

This clonotype showed up many times. This chain joins TRBV29-1 and TRBJ1-1, with 7 nucleotides matching TRBD1. This CDR3 is 10 amino acids long. CDR1 and CDR2 from the germline V gene are SQVTM and ANQGSEA. V dropped 4 bases and J dropped 10; count of bases not matched to a gene: 3. This chain's CDR3 is CSVGQGRAFF. Written as DNA, the CDR3 is TGCAGCGTTGGACAGGGTAGAGCTTTCTTT.

This clonotype has a count of ten or more. V and J are TRBV18 and TRBJ2-1; D unresolved. The CDR3 sequence is 13 residues long. V was shortened by 0 bases and J by 6 bases, with 6 bases between the two germline ends. CDR1 and CDR2 (germline): KGHSH, LQKENI. CDR3 in DNA: TGTGCCAGCTCACCACCGTTCTCCAATGAGCAGTTCTTC. This codes for CASSPPFSNEQFF.